This T cell receptor beta chain is from a study of T cell responses to AZD1222 COVID-19 vaccine (dated by TCRdb to about 2021). The study in broad terms: A total of approximately 230 trial participants underwent TCR sequencing, of whom 207 received two doses of AZD1222 and about 25 received two doses of the MenACWY control vaccine. Trial participants were enrolled by age into 18-55, 56-69 and 70-plus year subgroups, with around 150, 28 and 57 TCR-sequenced participants respectively.

From the germline V gene (reference sequence), CDR1 is SEHNR and CDR2 is FQNEAQ. Including the terminal cysteine and phenylalanine, the CDR3 comprises 14 residues. The DNA shown is the 42-base CDR3, in frame from base 1. V is clipped by 1 base and J by 3 bases, and the sequence between their germline boundaries is 9 bases long. Taken with the paper, the label for time point translates to: about 28 days (+/-7) after the second vaccine dose. AZD1222 recipients given second doses at about 4 weeks or at about 12 weeks were pooled, since spike-specific TCR depth and breadth were not found to differ between the two schedules. The vaccinee samples were drawn from two UK trials, COV001 and COV002, one of which was a single-blind randomized controlled phase 2/3 trial testing AZD1222 (ChAdOx1 nCoV-19) in healthy adults. For TCRbeta chain sequencing, PBMC samples were collected from trial participants at day 0 and at day 28 after the second dose.

The CDR3 regions of human TCRbeta chains were analyzed by immunosequencing. The authors' pipeline ran thus. TCRs in the repertoires were matched against a reference library of SARS-CoV-2-specific TCRs that had been generated with the MIRA antigen-specificity platform. Breadth was defined as the fraction of unique TCRs that were SARS-CoV-2-associated, and depth was defined as the fraction of total T cells that were SARS-CoV-2-associated. Each spike-specific TCR was assigned to its reactive spike region and to a CD4 or CD8 class using the MIRA data. Log10-transformed breadth and depth values were compared by one-way ANOVA with Sidak's multiple comparisons tests. Imported from immuneACCESS, the table was reduced by TCRdb to in-frame sequences with V and J called. These copies leave out some clones; in studies compared against another copy, an unresolved V gene accounts for under half, and the cause of the remainder is not known. Clone size and V and J calls were adopted from that table, with D and trimming inferred from the DNA. The sample table contains around 130,000 clones; only one count was recorded for around 92% of them. Jointly, the top ten make up under 2% of the sample.

A word on this clone: Its specific antigen is unknown. Base-call qualities are not available, and no considerably larger clone is one nucleotide away.

On the study overall, not on this receptor specifically: After two AZD1222 doses, both the breadth and the depth of spike-specific TCRs were significantly higher than at day 0 and than in MenACWY recipients. The whole spike protein was spanned by vaccine-associated CD4 TCRs, and dominant responses were seen in regions 160-218 and 743-854. Conclusions about previously exposed vaccinees were limited because only a handful of AZD1222 recipients were SARS-CoV-2 seropositive at baseline. Participants were mostly white British and included more females than males, and it was suggested by the authors that clonal diversity may have been underestimated. In the small 56-69-year group, the increase in depth fell short of significance, most likely because of low power. Reportedly, almost half of the unique spike-specific TCRs recognized epitopes lying outside the regions that are mutated in the B.1.351 and B.1.1.7 variants. Because no day 14 peak-response samples were available, repertoires were characterized only after the peak T cell response.

This receptor was taken from an adult who received the AZD1222 COVID-19 vaccine. The chain is made from TRBV7-9 and TRBJ1-1; TRBD1 is possibly the D segment (5 matching bases). Sequenced material: peripheral blood, taken 28 days after the second AZD1222 dose. The CDR3 protein is CASSLGVGDTEAFF. The nucleotide sequence reads as follows: TGTGCCAGCAGCTTAGGGGTGGGGGACACTGAAGCTTTCTTT. Extended through the reference TRBV7-9 and TRBJ1-1 proteins, this CDR3 yields the full variable domain: DTGVSQNPRHKITKRGQNVTFRCDPISEHNRLYWYRQTLGQGPEFLTYFQNEAQLEKSRLLSDRFSAERPKGSFSTLEIQRTEQGDSAMYLCASSLGVGDTEAFFGQGTRLTVV.